This T cell receptor (beta chain) derives from a study of somatic mutations in cytotoxic T cells in rheumatoid arthritis. Study observations and caveats: CD8+ clonality rose with age in rheumatoid arthritis patients, unlike in healthy controls.

Data came from immunoSEQ multiplex PCR; TCRdb stores just in-frame clones and leaves some out. There are 10,000 or so clones in the sample; approximately 85% occur only once, and roughly 18% lies in the top ten. On this clone itself: Its antigen is not known.

V was pared by 0 bases and J by 5 bases, with 4 bases of the junction left unmatched. The germline CDR1 and CDR2 sequences are SGHTA and FQGTGA. CDR3 size: 15 residues. The chain couples TRBV7-3 to TRBJ2-1, with 7 bases that match TRBD2. The sequence derives from a woman aged 45 to 65 in good health. The source material was CD8+ T cells sorted from blood. CDR3 loop: CASSLTGLADNEQFF. Here the CDR3 DNA reads TGTGCCAGCAGCTTAACGGGGCTAGCGGACAATGAGCAGTTCTTC.